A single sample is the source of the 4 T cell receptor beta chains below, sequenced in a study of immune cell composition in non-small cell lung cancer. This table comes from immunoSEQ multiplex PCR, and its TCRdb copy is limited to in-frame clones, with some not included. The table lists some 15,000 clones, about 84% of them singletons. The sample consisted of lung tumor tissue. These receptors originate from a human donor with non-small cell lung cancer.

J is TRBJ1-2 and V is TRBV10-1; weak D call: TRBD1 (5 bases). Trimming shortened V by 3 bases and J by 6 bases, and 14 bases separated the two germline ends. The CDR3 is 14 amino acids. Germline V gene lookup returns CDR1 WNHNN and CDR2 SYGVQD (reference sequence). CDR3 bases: TGCGCCAGCAGTGAATCTGGGACTACTCATGGCTACACCTTC. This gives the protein CASSESGTTHGYTF.

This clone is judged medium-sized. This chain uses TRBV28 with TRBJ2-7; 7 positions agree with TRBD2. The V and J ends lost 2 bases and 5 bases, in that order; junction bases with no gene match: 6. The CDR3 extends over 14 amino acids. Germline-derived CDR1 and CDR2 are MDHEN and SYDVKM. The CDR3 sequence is CASSLVREMDEQYF. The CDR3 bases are TGTGCCAGCAGTTTAGTGCGGGAGATGGACGAGCAGTACTTC. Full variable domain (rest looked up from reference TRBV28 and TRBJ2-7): DVKVTQSSRYLVKRTGEKVFLECVQDMDHENMFWYRQDPGLGLRLIYFSYDVKMKEKGDIPEGYSVSREKKERFSLILESASTNQTSMYLCASSLVREMDEQYFGPGTRLTVT.

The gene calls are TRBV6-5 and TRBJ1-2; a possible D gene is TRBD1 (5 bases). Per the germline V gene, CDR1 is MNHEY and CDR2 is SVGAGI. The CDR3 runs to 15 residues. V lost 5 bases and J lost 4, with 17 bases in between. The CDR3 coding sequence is TGTGCCAGCAGTAGGGGACTGAAGGCCTTCTATGGCTACACCTTC. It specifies CASSRGLKAFYGYTF.

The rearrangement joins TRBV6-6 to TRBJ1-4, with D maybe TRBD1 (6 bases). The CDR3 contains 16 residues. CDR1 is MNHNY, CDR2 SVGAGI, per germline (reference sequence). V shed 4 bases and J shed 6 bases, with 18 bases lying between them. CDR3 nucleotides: TGTGCCAGCAGTTGGGGGTCGCTTCGACAGGATGAAAAACTGTTTTTT. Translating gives CASSWGSLRQDEKLFF.